The 15 T cell receptor beta chains listed next were all sequenced from one sample in a study of shared clonotypes between healthy human individuals. Measured with immunoSEQ multiplex PCR; TCRdb has only the in-frame clones, and not every one. The sample consists of about a million clones, 60% to 85% of them appearing once. The sample consisted of memory CD4+ T cells from PBMCs. Stated subset: CD45RA-negative fraction. The source is a man aged 18-30 years in good health. Some clones in this sample may be carry-over from other donors' samples.

About this clone itself: The sample has other DNA sequences that encode this CDR3 too. The chain combines TRBV7-3 with TRBJ2-7; the D gene is possibly TRBD1 (6 bases). The germline V and J ends were trimmed by 5 bases and 0 bases, with 11 bases remaining between them. The germline CDR1 and CDR2 sequences are SGHTA and FQGTGA. The CDR3 runs to 14 residues. CDR3 sequence: CASSPRGSSYEQYF. CDR3 in DNA: TGTGCCAGCAGCCCCAGGGGCAGCTCCTACGAGCAGTACTTC.

This sequence joins TRBV27 and TRBJ2-7; a weak D match, TRBD1 (7 bases). The ends were cut back, 6 bases at V and 11 bases at J, with 23 bases in the middle. The CDR3 totals 14 residues. Germline assignment: CDR1 MNHEY and CDR2 SMNVEV (reference sequence). The CDR3 loop is CASRVRDSLGGEYF. CDR3 DNA: TGTGCCAGCAGGGTACGGGACAGCTTGGGCGGGGAGTACTTC.

The gene calls are TRBV19 and TRBJ1-5, with D possibly matching TRBD1 (6 bases). Trimming stripped 8 bases from V and 0 bases from J, with 11 bases between. Germline CDR1 and CDR2: LNHDA and SQIVND (reference sequence). This CDR3 is 14 amino acids long. As DNA, the CDR3 is TGTGCCAGTGACAGGCTCTATAGCAATCAGCCCCAGCATTTT. As protein: CASDRLYSNQPQHF.

The CDR3 DNA is TGTGCCAGCAGCTTAGAGGGGGGTGGCAGGGGGCACCAGCCCCAGCATTTT. This codes for CASSLEGGGRGHQPQHF. The chain uses TRBV7-9 and TRBJ1-5; 8 positions match TRBD1. V trimming: 1 base; J trimming: 7 bases; junction bases outside the gene matches: 12. Germline CDR1 reads SEHNR; CDR2 reads FQNEAQ (reference sequence). This CDR3 is 17 amino acids long.

The V and J genes are TRBV29-1 and TRBJ1-4, with D uncertain. The CDR3 has 13 amino acids. The ends were cut back, 7 bases at V and 8 bases at J, with 17 bases in the middle. Germline V gives CDR1 SQVTM, CDR2 ANQGSEA. CDR3 DNA: TGCAGCGCTAGTAGGGCGGTCGGAGAAAAACTGTTTTTT. Translation gives CSASRAVGEKLFF.

The chain combines TRBV10-1 with TRBJ1-5; 10 nucleotides match TRBD1. This CDR3 has 14 residues. Germline V gives CDR1 WNHNN, CDR2 SYGVQD (reference sequence). J lost 7 bases, V lost 10 bases, and 10 bases had no gene match. CDR3 loop: CAKQKGTGVQPQHF. The CDR3 DNA is TGCGCCAAACAAAAAGGGACAGGGGTGCAGCCCCAGCATTTT.

The chain recombines TRBV19 with TRBJ2-3; D is unresolved. V lost 3 bases, J lost 6 bases, and 7 bases lay in between. This CDR3 is 12 amino acids long. Germline assignment: CDR1 LNHDA and CDR2 SQIVND (reference sequence). Here the CDR3 reads CASSISSDTQYF. As DNA, the CDR3 is TGTGCCAGTAGTATTTCTTCCGATACGCAGTATTTT.

Only a few counts were recorded for this clone. CDR3 residues: CASRGPYQETQYF. The CDR3 DNA is TGTGCCAGCAGGGGCCCGTACCAAGAGACCCAGTACTTC. The chain combines TRBV2 with TRBJ2-5; D gene unclear. Germline CDR1 and CDR2: SNHLY and FYNNEI. The germline V and J ends were trimmed by 6 bases and 0 bases, with 8 bases remaining between them. CDR3 length: 13 amino acids.

Regarding this clone: The same CDR3 also results from other DNA sequences found in this sample. CDR3 coding DNA: TGTGCCAGCAGTTTATTTGCCGGGGGAGCTGCCGAGACCCAGTACTTC. It is translated as CASSLFAGGAAETQYF. The rearrangement uses TRBV27 and TRBJ2-5; possible D gene TRBD2, 6 bases. This CDR3 has 16 amino acids. Germline CDR1 and CDR2: MNHEY and SMNVEV (reference sequence). V was pared by 1 base and J by 5 bases, with 17 bases between.

This clone has more than one count but fewer than ten. V is TRBV2 and J is TRBJ2-2; 8 bases map to TRBD2. CDR1 and CDR2 (germline): SNHLY, FYNNEI. The CDR3 consists of 13 residues. V gave up 6 bases and J gave up 6 bases; unmatched junction bases: 3. Here the CDR3 DNA reads TGTGCCAGCAGCGGGAGGGCCTCCGGGGAGCTGTTTTTT. Translation: CASSGRASGELFF.

This clone was seen a few times. The chain links TRBV5-4 to TRBJ2-7; TRBD2 is a possible D gene (6 bases). The CDR3 runs 14 residues. V was cut by 4 bases and J by 5 bases, with 16 bases left in between. CDR1 is SGHNT and CDR2 is YYREEE in the germline V gene (reference sequence). The DNA for the CDR3 is TGTGCCAGCAGCCGTGGGGGGTTAGGCGACGAGCAGTACTTC. Translated: CASSRGGLGDEQYF.

The genes are TRBV28 and TRBJ1-5, with D tentatively TRBD1 (6 bases). The CDR3 is 15 residues long. Deletions cut 4 bases from V and 4 bases from J, with 14 bases between. Germline V gives CDR1 MDHEN, CDR2 SYDVKM. The CDR3 here is CASSSLTGWNQPQHF. The CDR3 DNA reads TGTGCCAGCAGTTCCCTAACAGGGTGGAATCAGCCCCAGCATTTT.

This clone was observed once. V gene TRBV2 combines with J gene TRBJ1-5; 8 bases are shared with TRBD1. The CDR3 sequence is 16 residues long. Germline values: CDR1 SNHLY, CDR2 FYNNEI. The trim removed 6 bases at V and 0 bases at J, leaving 7 bases unmatched. The CDR3: CASSAGTGFSNQPQHF. As DNA, the CDR3 is TGTGCCAGCAGCGCCGGGACAGGCTTTAGCAATCAGCCCCAGCATTTT.

This clone was seen a handful of times. The same CDR3 can be traced to other DNA sequences in this sample. The CDR3 DNA reads as TGTGCCAGCAGTGGTCCCTACGAGCAGTACTTC. Translation gives CASSGPYEQYF. The chain uses TRBV2 and TRBJ2-7; D gene ambiguous. The CDR3 runs 11 residues. Germline values: CDR1 SNHLY, CDR2 FYNNEI. V dropped 4 bases and J dropped 2 bases, with 3 bases sitting between them.

This clone was detected once. The chain combines TRBV27 with TRBJ1-2, with 7 bases identical to TRBD1. In germline, CDR1 is MNHEY, CDR2 SMNVEV (reference sequence). The V segment lost 6 bases and the J segment 4 bases; nucleotides outside the gene matches: 2. This CDR3 contains 12 residues. The CDR3 sequence is CASRRGPYGYTF. The CDR3, as DNA: TGTGCCAGCAGAAGGGGGCCCTATGGCTACACCTTC.